The source of this T cell receptor beta chain is a study of blood T cell repertoires in COVID-19. Recruits, aged roughly 18 to 95 years, lived in some 25 US areas. Each participant's cohort was designated according to participant-reported clinical history. In the authors' methods: Quantification of nucleated cells was approximated via reference gene primer amplification. The method was immunoSEQ multiplex PCR; TCRdb's version includes in-frame clones alone and lacks a portion of them. Clone size and the V and J calls come from that table; the DNA yielded D and trimming. Among more than 350,000 clones listed, 87% were seen once. This clone has more than one count but fewer than ten. Sequenced sample: PBMCs or T cells enriched from blood (not recorded which). The receptor comes from a woman between 50 and 59 years old who had recovered from COVID-19.

CDR3 coding DNA: TGTGCCAGCAGCCCCCGTGTAGGGGCGAGCACAGATACGCAGTATTTT. Translated: CASSPRVGASTDTQYF. This chain connects TRBV11-2 to TRBJ2-3, with D perhaps TRBD1 (5 bases). Per the germline V gene, CDR1 is SGHAT and CDR2 is FQNNGV. V dropped 5 bases and J dropped 0 bases, with 15 bases sitting between them. The CDR3 contains 16 residues.